The present T cell receptor (beta chain) was sequenced within a study of blood T cell repertoires in COVID-19. Clones were sequenced by immunoSEQ multiplex PCR, and TCRdb holds only the in-frame ones, with some missing. The sample holds about 180,000 clones, roughly nine tenths seen once. The CDR3 is 15 residues long. With 7 bases clipped from V and 5 bases from J, the junction kept 8 bases outside the gene matches. CDR1 MDHEN and CDR2 SYDVKM come from the germline V gene. The V and J genes are TRBV28 and TRBJ1-6; 7 bases match TRBD1. The sequenced material came from peripheral blood. The TCR originated in a man aged 45-65 years with acute or convalescent COVID-19. The CDR3 nucleotides read TGTGCCAGCAACCAACCGGGACAGCATAATTCACCCCTCCACTTT. It is translated as CASNQPGQHNSPLHF.